Listed below are T cell receptor beta chains from one sample, sequenced in a study of a mutant IDH1 vaccine in newly diagnosed glioma. The antigens these receptors bind are not known. This table comes from immunoSEQ multiplex PCR, and its TCRdb copy is limited to in-frame clones, with some not included. Among under 30,000 clones, 60% to 80% were seen once, and the ten largest hold roughly a tenth. Specimen: PBMCs, collected from a glioma patient whose treatment included an IDH1 peptide vaccine. These receptors came from a man aged 35 to 55 with glioma. The CDR3 runs from the conserved cysteine through the conserved F or W. Clone size is not always given. Where it is, it says once, few, many or a class for expanded clones.

abundance: NA
v_gene: TRBV2
CDR3aa: CASSDRQAYSGNTIYF

abundance: once
v_gene: TRBV7-9
CDR3aa: CASSLGHGVTVVDTIYF

abundance: NA
v_gene: TRBV15
CDR3aa: CATSFPGLAGGADEQFF

abundance: NA
v_gene: TRBV11-3
CDR3aa: CASSLLSSYNEQFF

abundance: NA
v_gene: TRBV6-4
CDR3aa: CASSDRSEGNTEAFF

abundance: NA
v_gene: TRBV29-1
CDR3aa: CSAGKSPSGDTQYF

abundance: NA
v_gene: TRBV7-9
CDR3aa: CASNRVAEAFF

abundance: NA
v_gene: TRBV29-1
CDR3aa: CSVGENYGYTF

abundance: NA
v_gene: TRBV7-2
CDR3aa: CASSALTLGETQYF

abundance: NA
v_gene: TRBV7-6
CDR3aa: CASSLVGGGTDTQYF

abundance: NA
v_gene: TRBV28
CDR3aa: CASSIKRTGDYEQYF

abundance: NA
v_gene: TRBV4-3
CDR3aa: CASSQDLSTVQETQYF

abundance: NA
v_gene: TRBV11-2
CDR3aa: CASSGMANYGYTF

abundance: NA
v_gene: TRBV6-6
CDR3aa: CASSSQGRGGYTF

abundance: NA
v_gene: TRBV29-1
CDR3aa: CSAASGVRNTEAFF

abundance: NA
v_gene: TRBV27
CDR3aa: CASSTLAGGPNNEQFF

abundance: NA
v_gene: TRBV11-2
CDR3aa: CASRLRSQGTYEQYF

abundance: NA
v_gene: TRBV18
CDR3aa: CASSPGLSGTEAFF

abundance: NA
v_gene: TRBV19
CDR3aa: CASSSGQPRLQETQYF

abundance: NA
v_gene: TRBV15
CDR3aa: CATSRDAQSLSNQPQHF

abundance: NA
v_gene: TRBV29-1
CDR3aa: CSVETGGDETQYF

abundance: NA
v_gene: TRBV19
CDR3aa: CASTPGGYEQYF

abundance: NA
v_gene: TRBV27
CDR3aa: CASRPGGSEQYF

abundance: few
v_gene: TRBV7-2
CDR3aa: CASSLPGNTEAFF

abundance: once
v_gene: TRBV14
CDR3aa: CASSQPREGAEAFF

abundance: NA
v_gene: TRBV6-1
CDR3aa: CASAYRRGLQETQYF

abundance: NA
v_gene: TRBV20-1
CDR3aa: CSATPAHEQYF

abundance: NA
v_gene: TRBV29-1
CDR3aa: CSVGYGVDTDTQYF

abundance: NA
v_gene: TRBV4-1
CDR3aa: CASSQRQAGLTDTQYF

abundance: NA
v_gene: TRBV19
CDR3aa: CASSINRGETQYF

abundance: NA
v_gene: TRBV5-4
CDR3aa: CASSWATDTQYF

abundance: NA
v_gene: TRBV18
CDR3aa: CASSSQGTEKLFF

abundance: NA
v_gene: TRBV5-4
CDR3aa: CASSLGGGTEAFF

abundance: few
v_gene: TRBV7-7
CDR3aa: CASSLAGGEQFF

abundance: NA
v_gene: TRBV18
CDR3aa: CASSATRGGNLPDEQFF

abundance: few
v_gene: TRBV15
CDR3aa: CATSSPWARQETQYF

abundance: NA
v_gene: TRBV18
CDR3aa: CASSPGLGETQYF

abundance: NA
v_gene: TRBV5-1
CDR3aa: CASSFGEVVDTEAFF

abundance: NA
v_gene: TRBV7-9
CDR3aa: CASSGIRVNEAFF